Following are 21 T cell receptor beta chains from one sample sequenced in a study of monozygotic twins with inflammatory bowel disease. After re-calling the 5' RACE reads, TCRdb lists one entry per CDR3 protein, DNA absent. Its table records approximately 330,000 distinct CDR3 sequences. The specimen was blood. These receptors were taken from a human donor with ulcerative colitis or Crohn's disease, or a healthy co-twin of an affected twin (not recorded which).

The chain's CDR3 is CATSRSSYTGTAREKLFF. V is TRBV15 and J is TRBJ1-4; TCRdb proposes TRBD1, but this gene call is untestable without DNA. CDR3 size: 18 residues. The germline CDR1 and CDR2 sequences are LNHNV and YYDKDF (reference sequence).

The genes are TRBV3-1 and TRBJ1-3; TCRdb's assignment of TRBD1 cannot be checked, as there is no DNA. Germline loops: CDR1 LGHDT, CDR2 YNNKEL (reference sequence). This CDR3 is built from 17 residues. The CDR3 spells CASSHHGGTGTGNTIYF.

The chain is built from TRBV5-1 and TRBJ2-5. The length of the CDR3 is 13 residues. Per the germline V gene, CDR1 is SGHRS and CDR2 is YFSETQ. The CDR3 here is CASSNLASETQYF. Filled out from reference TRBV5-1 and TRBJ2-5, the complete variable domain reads KAGVTQTPRYLIKTRGQQVTLSCSPISGHRSVSWYQQTPGQGLQFLFEYFSETQRNKGNFPGRFSGRQFSNSRSEMNVSTLELGDSALYLCASSNLASETQYFGPGTRLLVL.

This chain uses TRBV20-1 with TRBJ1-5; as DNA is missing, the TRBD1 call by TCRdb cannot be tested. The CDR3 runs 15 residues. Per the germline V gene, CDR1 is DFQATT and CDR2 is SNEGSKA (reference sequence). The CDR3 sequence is CSALAGTGKNQPQHF.

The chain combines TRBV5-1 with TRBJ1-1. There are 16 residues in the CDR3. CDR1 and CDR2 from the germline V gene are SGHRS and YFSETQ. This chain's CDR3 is CASNARGNGENTEAFF.

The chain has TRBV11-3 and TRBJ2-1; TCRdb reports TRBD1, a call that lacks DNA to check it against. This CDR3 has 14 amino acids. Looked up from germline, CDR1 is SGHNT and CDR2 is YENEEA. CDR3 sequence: CASSLDGQGDEQFF.

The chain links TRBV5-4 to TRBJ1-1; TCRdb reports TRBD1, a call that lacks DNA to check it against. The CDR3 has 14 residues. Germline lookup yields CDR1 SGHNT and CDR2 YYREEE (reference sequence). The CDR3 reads CASSTDMGGTEAFF.

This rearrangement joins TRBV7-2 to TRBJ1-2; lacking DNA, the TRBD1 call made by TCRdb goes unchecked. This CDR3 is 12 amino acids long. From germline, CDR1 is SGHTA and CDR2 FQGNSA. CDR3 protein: CASTPGGYGYTF.

The CDR3 protein is CASSLSWGIASYNEQFF. This chain joins TRBV5-1 and TRBJ2-1; absent DNA, TCRdb's TRBD1 call cannot be checked. Germline V gene lookup returns CDR1 SGHRS and CDR2 YFSETQ. The CDR3 length is 17 residues.

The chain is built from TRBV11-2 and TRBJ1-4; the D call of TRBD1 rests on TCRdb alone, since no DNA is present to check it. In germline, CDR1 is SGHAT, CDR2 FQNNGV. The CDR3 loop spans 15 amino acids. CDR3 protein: CASSMGGTTNEKLFF.

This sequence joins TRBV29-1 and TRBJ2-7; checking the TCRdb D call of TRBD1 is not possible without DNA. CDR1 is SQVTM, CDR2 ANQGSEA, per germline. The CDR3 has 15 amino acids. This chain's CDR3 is CSVEDNYRGTREQYF.

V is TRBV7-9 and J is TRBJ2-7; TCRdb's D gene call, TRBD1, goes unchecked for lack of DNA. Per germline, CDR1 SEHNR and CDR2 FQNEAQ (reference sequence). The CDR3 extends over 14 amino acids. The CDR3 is CDSTPGERSYEQYF.

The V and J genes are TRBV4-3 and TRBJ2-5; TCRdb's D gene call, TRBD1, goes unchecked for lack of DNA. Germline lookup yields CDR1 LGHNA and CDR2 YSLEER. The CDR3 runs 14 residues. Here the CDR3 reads CASSQGGTSETQYF.

The CDR3: CATGFGGGELFF. This chain links TRBV6-5 with TRBJ2-2. The CDR3 loop spans 12 amino acids. Germline V CDR1 and CDR2: MNHEY, SVGAGI.

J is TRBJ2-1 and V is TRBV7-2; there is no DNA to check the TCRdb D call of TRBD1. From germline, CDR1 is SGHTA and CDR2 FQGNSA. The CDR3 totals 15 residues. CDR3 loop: CASRRGDSSYNEQFF.

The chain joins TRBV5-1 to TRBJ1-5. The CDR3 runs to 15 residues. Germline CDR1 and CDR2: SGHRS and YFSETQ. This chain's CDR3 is CASSLEGYSNQPQHF. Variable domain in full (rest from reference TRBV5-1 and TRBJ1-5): KAGVTQTPRYLIKTRGQQVTLSCSPISGHRSVSWYQQTPGQGLQFLFEYFSETQRNKGNFPGRFSGRQFSNSRSEMNVSTLELGDSALYLCASSLEGYSNQPQHFGDGTRLSIL.

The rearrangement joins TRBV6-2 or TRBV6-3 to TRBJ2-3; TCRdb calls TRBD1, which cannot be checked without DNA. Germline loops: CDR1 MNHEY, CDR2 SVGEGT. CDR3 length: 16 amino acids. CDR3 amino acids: CASSYSTGMSTDTQYF.

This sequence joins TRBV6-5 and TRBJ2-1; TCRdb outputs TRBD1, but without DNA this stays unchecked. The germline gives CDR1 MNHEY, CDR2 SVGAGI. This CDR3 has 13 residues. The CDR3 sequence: CASSPVRGNEQFF.

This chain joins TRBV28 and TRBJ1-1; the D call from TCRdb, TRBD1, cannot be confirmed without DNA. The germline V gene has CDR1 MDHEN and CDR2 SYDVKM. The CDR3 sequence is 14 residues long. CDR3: CASSLNRGRAEAFF. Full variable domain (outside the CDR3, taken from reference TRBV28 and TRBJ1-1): DVKVTQSSRYLVKRTGEKVFLECVQDMDHENMFWYRQDPGLGLRLIYFSYDVKMKEKGDIPEGYSVSREKKERFSLILESASTNQTSMYLCASSLNRGRAEAFFGQGTRLTVV.

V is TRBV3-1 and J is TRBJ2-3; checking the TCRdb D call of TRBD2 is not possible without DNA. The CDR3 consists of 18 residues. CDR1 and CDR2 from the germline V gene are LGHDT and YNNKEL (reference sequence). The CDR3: CASSQGRTSATSTDTQYF.

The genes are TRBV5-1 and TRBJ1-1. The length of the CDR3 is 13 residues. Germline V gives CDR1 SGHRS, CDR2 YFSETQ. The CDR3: CASSLIERTEAFF.